This T cell receptor beta chain appears in the sequencing data of a study of cytomegalovirus exposure and HLA in healthy donors. Looking at the study overall: Genotyping of more than 300 donors showed that about 84% belonged to the Caucasian-associated ancestry cluster. Findings and caveats of the study: In a later analysis, HLA-associated TCR beta chains were more clonally expanded than equally common others. In a later analysis, TCR association rates varied by HLA locus: DRB1 most, HLA-C fewest.

The PCR was carried out with 60 Vbeta primers and 13 Jbeta primers. Clones were sequenced by immunoSEQ multiplex PCR, and TCRdb holds only the in-frame ones, with some missing. The sample records 130,000 or so clones, around 83% being singletons. Of note for this clone: Its target is not known.

Germline CDR1 is SGHAT and CDR2 is FQNNGV. The CDR3 totals 11 residues. V lost 5 bases and J 6 bases, leaving 6 bases between the germline ends. This rearrangement joins TRBV11-2 to TRBJ2-3; D is undetermined. Sequencing used PBMCs. This TCR was sampled from a young woman in good health and CMV-seropositive. This CDR3 reads CASSLRDTQYF. DNA of the CDR3: TGTGCCAGCAGCCTTCGGGATACGCAGTATTTT.